This T cell receptor (beta chain) was documented in a study of PD-1 blockade in classical Hodgkin lymphoma (dated by TCRdb to about 2020). Regarding the complete study: Nivolumab dosing was 3 mg/kg intravenously every 2 weeks, continuing until either disease progression or unacceptable toxicity. To define a peripheral blood immune signature of response to PD-1 blockade in classical Hodgkin lymphoma, the study combined TCR beta sequencing with CyTOF.

General conclusions and limits of the study: Baseline TCR diversity was reported as lower in newly diagnosed patients than in healthy donors, and lower still in relapsed/refractory patients. By C4D1, a significant rise was seen in CD4+ TCR diversity but not in CD8+ TCR diversity (p=0.0027 vs p=0.16), and the rise was most apparent among complete responders (p=0.02). Lower diversity was observed in patients in whom nivolumab was started less than 1 year after ASCT, and these patients were excluded from later analyses so that confounding by immune reconstitution would be avoided. Trial patients achieving complete response had baseline diversity similar to newly diagnosed patients, whereas partial responders and progressors had significantly lower diversity. The study covered only a single clinical trial cohort, and the causes of the repertoire differences, possibly disease activity or prior therapy, were still not defined.

The CDR3 starts with the cysteine, ends with the phenylalanine, and has 13 residues. The sequence is cut down to CDR3 DNA, 39 bases in frame from base 1. Via the germline V gene, CDR1 is SQVTM and CDR2 ANQGSEA. V was cut back by 6 bases and J by 6 bases, leaving a gap of 15 bases between them. The time point label for this specimen denotes: cycle 2 day 1 (C2D1) of nivolumab. All trial patients had relapsed after autologous stem cell transplantation, with cohorts A, B and C differing in prior brentuximab vedotin exposure. A total of roughly 60 patients with relapsed/refractory classical Hodgkin lymphoma made up the trial cohort, and each patient's best overall response was complete response, partial response or progressive disease. In the multi-cohort phase II CheckMate 205 trial, trial patients received single-agent nivolumab. An independent review committee assessed best overall response using the 2007 International Working Group response criteria. Trial PBMCs were collected immediately before nivolumab initiation (C1D1) and during therapy at cycle 2 day 1 and cycle 4 day 1. After peripheral blood was drawn into 8 mL Vacutainer Cell Preparation Tubes, PBMCs were isolated by centrifugation and then cryopreserved.

The Qiagen DNeasy kit was used to extract genomic DNA both from unsorted PBMCs and from the negatively selected CD4+ and CD8+ fractions. Using primers that anneal to V and J segments, immunoSEQ multiplex PCR amplified the TCR beta CDR3 regions. Amplification bias was minimized using a synthetic immune receptor repertoire, and residual bias was removed computationally after sequencing. For the original study's pipeline: Repertoire diversity was quantified as the Shannon entropy index using custom Python scripts. Unsorted, CD4+ and CD8+ repertoires were analyzed separately, except in combined analyses where CD4+ and CD8+ sequences were merged in silico. A clone was considered expanded if an increase in frequency of at least 2-fold after treatment relative to C1D1 was found, and a pseudocount of 0.5 was applied to clones undetected at baseline. Clones with 0 or 1 copy at C1D1 were classified as singleton clones, and clones with 2 or more copies were classified as non-singleton clones. By matching protein sequences in sorted samples from the same patient, clones expanded in unsorted samples were annotated as CD4+, CD8+ or unknown. Diversity changes from C1D1 to C4D1 were tested in paired samples using Wilcoxon tests. This is the immuneACCESS table as TCRdb keeps it, with only in-frame sequences that have V and J called. A part of the clones is gone; compared with another copy, unresolved V genes explain less than half, and the rest is unexplained. The V and J calls and clone size were taken over from that table, and D and trimming were inferred from the DNA. Counted in this sample were 25,000 to 35,000 clones; 71% of them appeared once. Jointly, the top ten make up roughly 3.5% of the sample.

Concerning this clone: Which antigen it targets is not known. No base quality values were provided; no much bigger clone lies one nucleotide off.

This receptor was taken from a human donor with classical Hodgkin lymphoma. The input for sequencing was peripheral blood mononuclear cells (PBMCs), taken before the second cycle of nivolumab. The V and J genes are TRBV29-1 and TRBJ1-5; TRBD1 could be the D gene, as 5 bases match. CDR3 sequence: CSVGGSLSQPQHF. In nucleotides, the sequence is TGCAGCGTCGGGGGTTCGTTAAGTCAGCCCCAGCATTTT.